A selection of T cell receptor beta chains follows, all from one sample in a study of beta chain features in type 1 diabetes. Sequencing used immunoSEQ multiplex PCR; TCRdb keeps in-frame clones, though not all of them. This table holds fewer than 250,000 clones, less than 15% found once. Sequencing was performed on naive CD4+ T cells from blood. The receptors shown here come from a middle-aged woman in good health. Each CDR3 is given with its conserved first and last residue. Each record gives: V gene, clone size, D gene, J gene, CDR3 DNA, CDR3 protein. D genes are given only for firm matches. Only some rows state a clone size, as once, few, many or a class for expanded clones.

>TRBV7-2|few|TRBD1|TRBJ2-4
TGTGCCAGCAGCCTCACCGGGACAGCAAAAAACATTCAGTACTTC
CASSLTGTAKNIQYF
>TRBV5-4|few|TRBD1|TRBJ2-2
TGTGCCAGCGGGACAGGGTACACCGGGGAGCTGTTTTTT
CASGTGYTGELFF
>TRBV11-2|few|TRBD2|TRBJ2-3
TGTGCCAGCAGCCCTCGACTAGCGGGGGGCCCCACAGATACGCAGTATTTT
CASSPRLAGGPTDTQYF
>TRBV7-9|few|-|TRBJ1-2
TGTGCCAGCAGCCCTCGGTTAGGCTACACCTTC
CASSPRLGYTF
>TRBV7-2|few|-|TRBJ1-4
TGTGCCAGCAGCCCTACGGTCAATGAAAAACTGTTTTTT
CASSPTVNEKLFF
>TRBV6-6|-|-|TRBJ2-3
TGTGCCAGCAGTTACTTTCAGGGGAAGACAGATACGCAGTATTTT
CASSYFQGKTDTQYF
>TRBV10-3|-|TRBD1|TRBJ1-5
TGTGCCATCAGTGCCACAGGGGGCGTAGGAAATCAGCCCCAGCATTTT
CAISATGGVGNQPQHF
>TRBV5-4|-|TRBD1|TRBJ1-6
TGTGCCAGCAGGGAGGGGGCACGTAATTCACCCCTCCACTTT
CASREGARNSPLHF
>TRBV5-4|-|TRBD2|TRBJ2-5
TGTGCCAGCAGCTCTGGCGGGGGTAGGGAGACCCAGTACTTC
CASSSGGGRETQYF
>TRBV9|few|-|TRBJ1-3
TGTGCCAGCAGCGTAGCTAATGGAAACACCATATATTTT
CASSVANGNTIYF
>TRBV19|-|TRBD2|TRBJ2-5
TGTGCCAGTAGCGGGGACTACCGGAGGGAGACCCAGTACTTC
CASSGDYRRETQYF
>TRBV7-9|few|-|TRBJ1-5
TGTGCCAGCAGCTCGACAGATCAGCCCCAGCATTTT
CASSSTDQPQHF
>TRBV4-2|-|TRBD2|TRBJ2-4
TGTGCCAGCAGCCAAGATAACGAGCGGGGGGGAGACATTCAGTACTTC
CASSQDNERGGDIQYF
>TRBV13|-|-|TRBJ2-1
TGTGCCAGCAGCTTAAGAGTCACGGGGGTTGGCAATGAGCAGTTCTTC
CASSLRVTGVGNEQFF
>TRBV7-6|few|TRBD2|TRBJ2-3
TGTGCCAGCAGCCTAGGAGCGGGGGGGCCCCCCGATACGCAGTATTTT
CASSLGAGGPPDTQYF
>TRBV7-9|few|TRBD2|TRBJ2-1
TGTGCCAGCAGCGGACTAGCGGGGGGATACAATGAGCAGTTCTTC
CASSGLAGGYNEQFF
>TRBV7-2|few|-|TRBJ1-4
TGTGCCAGCAGCTTACAGGGGGAAAAACTGTTTTTT
CASSLQGEKLFF
>TRBV4-2|few|-|TRBJ2-3
TGTGCCAGCAGCCAAAACGGAGATACGCAGTATTTT
CASSQNGDTQYF
>TRBV9|-|-|TRBJ2-1
TGTGCCAGCGCGGAGATAAGCCCGGGGCAGTTCTTC
CASAEISPGQFF
>TRBV29-1|few|TRBD2|TRBJ2-3
TGCAGCGTTGAAGGGCCTAGCGGGGGGGCCGGTACGCAGTATTTT
CSVEGPSGGAGTQYF
>TRBV7-2|-|-|TRBJ2-2
TGTGCCAGCAGCCAAAGGGGGGGGCTAGGGGAGCTGTTTTTT
CASSQRGGLGELFF
>TRBV5-4|-|-|TRBJ1-1
TGTGCCAGCAGCGGAGCACAGGGCATGAACACTGAAGCTTTCTTT
CASSGAQGMNTEAFF
>TRBV5-1|-|-|TRBJ2-1
TGCGCCAGCAGTCCGGCGTTGCGGGGAGGACCCAATGAGCAGTTCTTC
CASSPALRGGPNEQFF
>TRBV11-1|few|TRBD1|TRBJ1-2
TGTGCCAGCAGCCGAGGGACAGGGGGCAACTATGGCTACACCTTC
CASSRGTGGNYGYTF
>TRBV6-5|few|-|TRBJ1-4
TGTGCCAGCAGTTACTCTGGGAGTACTAATGAAAAACTGTTTTTT
CASSYSGSTNEKLFF
>TRBV7-8|-|-|TRBJ2-5
TGTGCCAGCACGGGACTTCAAGAGACCCAGTACTTC
CASTGLQETQYF
>TRBV4-3|few|-|TRBJ1-6
TGCGCCAGCAGCCAAGGAGCGCAAAGAAGGAATTCACCCCTCCACTTT
CASSQGAQRRNSPLHF
>TRBV13|few|-|TRBJ2-7
TGTGCCAGCAGCTCCCAGGCGGGGCTAGGCGAGCAGTACTTC
CASSSQAGLGEQYF
>TRBV7-4|few|TRBD1|TRBJ2-7
TGTGCCAGCAGCTTAGACGTAATCGGGACAGGCTACGAGCAGTACTTC
CASSLDVIGTGYEQYF
>TRBV19|few|-|TRBJ1-1
TGTGCCAGTAGTATGGCAGGTGGGTACACTGAAGCTTTCTTT
CASSMAGGYTEAFF
>TRBV2|few|-|TRBJ2-5
TGTGCCAGCAGTGAGGAACGGACAGTCCAAGAGACCCAGTACTTC
CASSEERTVQETQYF
>TRBV7-9|-|-|TRBJ1-5
TGTGCCAGCAGCTTATGGACGGGAGGGGACAATCAGCCCCAGCATTTT
CASSLWTGGDNQPQHF
>TRBV7-9|-|TRBD2|TRBJ2-3
TGTGCCAGCAGCTCGGGACTAGCGGGAAAGGGTACGCAGTATTTT
CASSSGLAGKGTQYF
>TRBV19|-|-|TRBJ2-4
TGTGCCAGTAGTAGACTAGATCCGACTCTAGCCAAAAACATTCAGTACTTC
CASSRLDPTLAKNIQYF
>TRBV18|-|TRBD2|TRBJ2-1
TGTGCCAGCTCACTTCCGGGGGGGATCAATGAGCAGTTCTTC
CASSLPGGINEQFF
>TRBV19|-|-|TRBJ1-1
TGTGCCAGTAGCCCCGGATTCGAACAGGGCTCCACTGAAGCTTTCTTT
CASSPGFEQGSTEAFF
>TRBV5-1|few|TRBD1|TRBJ2-4
TGCGCCAGCAGCTCCCAGACAGGGTGGGACATTCAGTACTTC
CASSSQTGWDIQYF
>TRBV5-1|few|TRBD1|TRBJ2-3
TGCGCCAGCAGCCCCGGACAGGGGGGCGCAGATACGCAGTATTTT
CASSPGQGGADTQYF
>TRBV23-1|few|-|TRBJ1-5
TGCGCCAGCAGTCCTCAGAGCGCCAGGGGTAATTTCAATAGCAATCAGCCCCAGCATTTT
CASSPQSARGNFNSNQPQHF
>TRBV9|-|TRBD1|TRBJ1-2
TGTGCCAGCAGCCCGAGGGACAGGGTCTATGGCTACACCTTC
CASSPRDRVYGYTF
>TRBV9|few|-|TRBJ2-1
TGTGCCAGCAGCGTAATCGACAGGAACAATGAGCAGTTCTTC
CASSVIDRNNEQFF
>TRBV2|few|-|TRBJ1-3
TGTGCCAGCAGGGGGGCAGGGTCTGGAAACACCATATATTTT
CASRGAGSGNTIYF
>TRBV11-2|few|TRBD2|TRBJ2-1
TGTGCCAGCAGCTTAAGCGGGGGCGGCTACAATGAGCAGTTCTTC
CASSLSGGGYNEQFF
>TRBV12-5|-|TRBD1|TRBJ2-3
TGTGCTAGTGGTAGAGACAGGGGCACAGATACGCAGTATTTT
CASGRDRGTDTQYF
>TRBV5-1|-|-|TRBJ2-1
TGCGCCAGCAGCCCAGGACTGTTCGATGAGCAGTTCTTC
CASSPGLFDEQFF
>TRBV7-9|-|-|TRBJ2-5
TGTGCCAGCACTGGGCGTTGGGAGGAGACCCAGTACTTC
CASTGRWEETQYF
>TRBV6-1|few|TRBD2|TRBJ2-3
TGTGCCAGCAGTGATAGCGGACTAGCGGGGGGGTCAGATACGCAGTATTTT
CASSDSGLAGGSDTQYF
>TRBV18|few|-|TRBJ2-4
TGTGCCAGCTCACCACAAGGAGCACGTTCACAAGGAAACATTCAGTACTTC
CASSPQGARSQGNIQYF
>TRBV2|few|-|TRBJ2-5
TGTGCCAGCAGCGAGGGCCTAGCTGGGGAGACCCAGTACTTC
CASSEGLAGETQYF
>TRBV9|few|-|TRBJ2-1
TGTGCCAGCAGCATCGGGACATCCTACAATGAGCAGTTCTTC
CASSIGTSYNEQFF